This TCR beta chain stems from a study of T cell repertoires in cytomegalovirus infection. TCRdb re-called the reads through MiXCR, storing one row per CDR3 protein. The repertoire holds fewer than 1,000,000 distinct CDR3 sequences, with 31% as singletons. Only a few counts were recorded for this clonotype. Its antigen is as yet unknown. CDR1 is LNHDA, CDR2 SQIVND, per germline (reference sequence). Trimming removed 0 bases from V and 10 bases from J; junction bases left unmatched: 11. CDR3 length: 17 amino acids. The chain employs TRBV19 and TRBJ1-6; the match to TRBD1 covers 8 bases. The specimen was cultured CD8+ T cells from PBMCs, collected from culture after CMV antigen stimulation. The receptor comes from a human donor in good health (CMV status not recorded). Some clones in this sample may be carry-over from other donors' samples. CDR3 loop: CASSIDQSGTGDSPLHF. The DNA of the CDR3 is TGTGCCAGTAGTATAGATCAAAGCGGGACAGGAGACTCACCCCTCCACTTT.